One sample yielded the 20 T cell receptor beta chains listed below, sequenced in a study of pediatric ulcerative colitis. Here immunoSEQ multiplex PCR was the method, and the copy in TCRdb shows in-frame clones only, minus some. The sample lists more than 35,000 clones, around four fifths occurring once. One to two pinch biopsies were taken from the rectum during colonoscopy. The specimen was gut tissue. The origin of the receptors is a boy between 5 and 17 years old with moderate ulcerative colitis.

This clone was seen a handful of times. This sequence joins TRBV7-9 and TRBJ1-3; no clear D. Per germline, CDR1 SEHNR and CDR2 FQNEAQ (reference sequence). V lost 2 bases to trimming and J lost 0 bases, with 11 bases between them. The CDR3 loop spans 16 amino acids. CDR3 in DNA: TGTGCCAGCAGCTTAAGTCGGCTGGACTCTGGAAACACCATATATTTT. Protein product: CASSLSRLDSGNTIYF.

This chain's CDR3 is CASSVPGQGNRQPQHF. The DNA for the CDR3 is TGCGCCAGCAGCGTTCCGGGACAGGGAAATAGGCAGCCCCAGCATTTT. The gene calls are TRBV5-1 and TRBJ1-5; 9 bases line up with TRBD1. The ends lost 4 bases at V and 7 bases at J; junction bases unmatched: 12. The CDR3 runs to 16 residues. From germline, CDR1 is SGHRS and CDR2 YFSETQ.

This chain uses TRBV5-1 with TRBJ2-5; possible D gene TRBD2, 6 bases. Germline CDR1 SGHRS, CDR2 YFSETQ. Between the trimmed V and J ends, which lost 2 bases and 2 bases, there was a span of 13 bases. The length of the CDR3 is 15 residues. For the CDR3, the DNA is TGCGCCAGCAGCTTTGGCGGGATAGATCAAGAGACCCAGTACTTC. It specifies CASSFGGIDQETQYF.

This chain uses TRBV5-4 with TRBJ2-5; maybe TRBD1 (5 bases). Germline V gene sequence: CDR1 SGHNT, CDR2 YYREEE (reference sequence). This CDR3 is built from 16 residues. Trimming pared 2 bases from V and 5 bases from J, leaving 19 bases between. CDR3 amino acids: CASSLGSLGAMETQYF. In nucleotides, the CDR3 is TGTGCCAGCAGCTTAGGTAGTCTTGGGGCAATGGAGACCCAGTACTTC.

The DNA for the CDR3 is TGTGCCAGCAGCCTAGGGCTGTGGACAGGGGGCAATGAGCAGTTCTTC. It yields the protein CASSLGLWTGGNEQFF. This sequence joins TRBV7-2 and TRBJ2-1, with TRBD1 identical over 10 bases. Germline trimming cut 5 bases from V and 6 bases from J; bases unmatched to any gene: 10. This CDR3 has 16 amino acids. Germline values: CDR1 SGHTA, CDR2 FQGNSA. Filled out from reference TRBV7-2 and TRBJ2-1, the complete variable domain reads GAGVSQSPSNKVTEKGKDVELRCDPISGHTALYWYRQSLGQGLEFLIYFQGNSAPDKSGLPSDRFSAERTGGSVSTLTIQRTQQEDSAVYLCASSLGLWTGGNEQFFGPGTRLTVL.

The V and J genes are TRBV2 and TRBJ2-7, with D possibly being TRBD1 or TRBD2 (5 bases each). Trimming left V 4 bases short and J 3 bases short, with 10 bases between. The germline gives CDR1 SNHLY, CDR2 FYNNEI. The CDR3 totals 13 residues. CDR3 coding DNA: TGTGCCAGCAGTGGGGACCCTGACTACGAGCAGTACTTC. The encoded protein is CASSGDPDYEQYF.

CDR3 sequence: CASSLMAVMNTEAFF. CDR3 nucleotides: TGTGCCAGCAGCCTAATGGCAGTAATGAACACTGAAGCTTTCTTT. The J gene is TRBJ1-1, the V gene TRBV11-2, with D hard to call. V lost 5 bases, J lost 0 bases, and 13 bases lay in between. The germline gives CDR1 SGHAT, CDR2 FQNNGV. The CDR3 totals 15 residues.

The rearrangement uses TRBV18 and TRBJ2-1; D possibly corresponds to TRBD2 (6 bases). The CDR3 runs 13 residues. V dropped 5 bases and J dropped 9 bases, with 14 bases sitting between them. Germline CDR1 is KGHSH and CDR2 is LQKENI. The CDR3 nucleotides are TGTGCCAGCTCAAGGTCTAGCGCAGGTGAGCAGTTCTTC. Translated, it gives CASSRSSAGEQFF.

The chain links TRBV4-2 to TRBJ1-2; maybe TRBD1 (5 bases). CDR3 length: 15 amino acids. Trimming left V 4 bases short and J 4 bases short, with 16 bases between. Germline CDR1 is LGHNA and CDR2 is YNFKEQ. CDR3 coding DNA: TGTGCCAGCAGCCCCCGTCGAGACAGCCTCTATGGCTACACCTTC. It encodes CASSPRRDSLYGYTF.

A few counts support this clone. V gene TRBV18 combines with J gene TRBJ1-2; D is unclear. The V end was cut by 3 bases, the J end by 4 bases, with 12 bases between. The CDR3 has 14 residues. Germline V CDR1 and CDR2: KGHSH, LQKENI. CDR3 loop: CASSPVGGPYGYTF. The CDR3 bases are TGTGCCAGCTCACCGGTGGGAGGGCCCTATGGCTACACCTTC.

The chain joins TRBV7-7 to TRBJ2-2; TRBD1 matches at 11 bases. After removal of 3 bases from V and 6 bases from J, the junction contained 3 bases not matched to a gene. CDR3 length equals 15 residues. The V gene's germline CDR1 is SSHAT and CDR2 FNYEAQ (reference sequence). DNA for the CDR3: TGTGCCAGCAGCTTGGGACAGGGGGGCCCCGGGGAGCTGTTTTTT. Its protein is CASSLGQGGPGELFF.

Worth noting for this clone: Other nucleotide sequences in the sample specify the same CDR3. The chain recombines TRBV20-1 with TRBJ2-7; D is possibly TRBD1 (5 bases). With 2 bases removed from V and 4 bases from J, the gap between germline ends came to 6 bases. CDR3 length equals 11 residues. Germline CDR1 is DFQATT and CDR2 is SNEGSKA (reference sequence). This CDR3 reads CSARQGYEQYF. The CDR3 nucleotides read TGCAGTGCTAGACAGGGTTACGAGCAGTACTTC.

V usage is TRBV6-5 and J usage is TRBJ2-4; TRBD1 is a possible D gene (6 bases). V was trimmed by 6 bases and J by 0 bases, leaving 9 bases between them. Per germline, CDR1 MNHEY and CDR2 SVGAGI. CDR3 size: 14 residues. CDR3 sequence: CASSRGLAKNIQYF. DNA for the CDR3: TGTGCCAGCAGCAGGGGTTTAGCCAAAAACATTCAGTACTTC.

This clone appeared a few times. This chain links TRBV7-6 with TRBJ1-4; D ambiguous. The germline V and J ends were trimmed by 0 bases and 3 bases, with 8 bases remaining between them. Germline values: CDR1 SGHVS, CDR2 FNYEAQ. CDR3 length: 15 amino acids. DNA for the CDR3: TGTGCCAGCAGCTTAGCGCCGGCAGCTAATGAAAAACTGTTTTTT. It specifies CASSLAPAANEKLFF.

This clone was detected a few times. The V call is TRBV6-5, the J call TRBJ1-5; unclear D gene. V lost 6 bases, J lost 5 bases, and 11 bases lay in between. CDR3 length: 13 amino acids. The V gene's germline CDR1 is MNHEY and CDR2 SVGAGI. CDR3 in amino acids: CASSLFEDQPQHF. CDR3 bases: TGTGCCAGCAGCCTCTTTGAGGATCAGCCCCAGCATTTT.

The V and J genes are TRBV28 and TRBJ1-5; 7 nucleotides line up with TRBD1. Trimming took 6 bases from V and 5 from J; bases not matched to a gene: 10. The germline gives CDR1 MDHEN, CDR2 SYDVKM. This CDR3 is 15 amino acids long. CDR3 amino acids: CASSSSGTEYQPQHF. As DNA, the CDR3 is TGTGCCAGCAGCTCCTCCGGGACAGAGTATCAGCCCCAGCATTTT.

V gene TRBV7-2 combines with J gene TRBJ1-1; TRBD1 matches 11 bases. The CDR3 is 15 amino acids. V gave up 1 base and J gave up 8 bases; unmatched junction bases: 6. CDR1 is SGHTA and CDR2 is FQGNSA in the germline V gene. The CDR3 DNA reads as TGTGCCAGCAGCTTAGATGTGGACAGGGGGCGCGAAGCTTTCTTT. It translates to CASSLDVDRGREAFF.

This clone was seen more than once but under ten times. This chain links TRBV2 with TRBJ1-4; TRBD1 might be the D (6 bases). The CDR3 has 15 amino acids. Between the trimmed V and J ends, which lost 7 bases and 2 bases, there was a span of 14 bases. In germline, CDR1 is SNHLY, CDR2 FYNNEI. CDR3 amino acids: CASTAPGATNEKLFF. CDR3 coding DNA: TGTGCCAGCACCGCACCGGGGGCCACTAATGAAAAACTGTTTTTT.

The CDR3, as DNA: TGTGCCAGTACCCCCGGGACTACCACAGATACGCAGTATTTT. Residues: CASTPGTTTDTQYF. This chain connects TRBV19 to TRBJ2-3; 7 bases line up with TRBD2. With 7 bases clipped from V and 2 bases from J, the junction kept 6 bases outside the gene matches. The CDR3 contains 14 residues. Germline CDR1 and CDR2: LNHDA and SQIVND (reference sequence).

This rearrangement joins TRBV2 to TRBJ2-5; 8 bases map to TRBD2. The CDR3 is made up of 16 amino acids. Germline-derived CDR1 and CDR2 are SNHLY and FYNNEI. Trimming removed 1 base from V and 2 bases from J; junction bases left unmatched: 6. The CDR3 sequence: CASSEGLAWGQETQYF. DNA of the CDR3: TGTGCCAGCAGTGAAGGACTAGCGTGGGGTCAAGAGACCCAGTACTTC.